This T cell receptor (beta chain) was documented in a study of cytomegalovirus exposure and HLA in healthy donors. Germline loops: CDR1 SGHNT, CDR2 YYREEE (reference sequence). CDR3 length equals 14 residues. V was cut by 0 bases and J by 0 bases, with 6 bases left in between. The PCR was carried out with 60 Vbeta primers and 13 Jbeta primers. Clones were sequenced by immunoSEQ multiplex PCR, and TCRdb holds only the in-frame ones, with some missing. The data show over 150,000 clones, roughly 80% seen once. About this clone: This same CDR3 is encoded by further DNA sequences in the sample.

This sequence was found in a male donor in good health and CMV-seronegative. This chain links TRBV5-4 with TRBJ2-5; no clear D gene. Sequenced: PBMCs. The CDR3 loop reads CASSLDSYQETQYF. The DNA of the CDR3 is TGTGCCAGCAGCTTGGACAGCTACCAAGAGACCCAGTACTTC.